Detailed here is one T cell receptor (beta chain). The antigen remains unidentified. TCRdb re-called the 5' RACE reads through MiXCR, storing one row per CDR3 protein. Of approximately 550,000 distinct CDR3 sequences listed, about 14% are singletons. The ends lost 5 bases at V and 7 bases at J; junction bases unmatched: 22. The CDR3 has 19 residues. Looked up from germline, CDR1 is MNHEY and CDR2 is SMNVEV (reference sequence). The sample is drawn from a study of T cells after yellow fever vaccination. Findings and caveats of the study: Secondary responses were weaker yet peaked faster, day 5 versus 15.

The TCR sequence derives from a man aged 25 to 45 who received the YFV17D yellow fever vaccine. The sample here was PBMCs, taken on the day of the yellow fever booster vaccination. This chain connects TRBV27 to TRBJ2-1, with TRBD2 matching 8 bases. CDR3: CASSPRRHTASGSGNEQFF. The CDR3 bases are TGTGCCAGCAGTCCCCGGAGACACACCGCCAGCGGGAGTGGTAATGAGCAGTTCTTC.